The clone carrying this T cell receptor beta chain was recorded once. Its specificity is not known. This sample stems from a study of shared clonotypes between healthy human individuals. Overall study context: Three plates were used per donor for CD4 naive, three for CD4 memory, two for CD8 naive and one for CD8 memory. Study conclusions and caveats: A generally larger estimated richness was seen in naive subsets than in memory subsets. Rarefaction analysis demonstrated incomplete sorted-subset sequencing notwithstanding large depth. About 5% of naive CD4 clonotypes were shared across a few donors.

Libraries were prepared by immunoSEQ multiplex PCR; TCRdb keeps only in-frame clonotypes and omits some of them. The table has 1.5 million to 2.5 million clones, around 96% seen once. CDR1 is SEHNR, CDR2 FQNEAQ, per germline (reference sequence). This CDR3 has 13 residues. V was trimmed by 1 base and J by 7 bases, leaving 8 bases between them. The naive CD8 population came from CD45RO-negative cells selected for CCR7, without terminally differentiated effector memory CD45RA+ cells. The genes are TRBV7-9 and TRBJ2-4, with unresolved D. The receptor comes from a man aged 18 to 30 in good health. Sequencing was carried out using naive CD8+ T cells sorted from blood. The CDR3, as DNA: TGTGCCAGCAGCTTAGGGCAGGAGAACATTCAGTACTTC. Protein product: CASSLGQENIQYF.